Presented here are 28 T cell receptor beta chains from one specimen sequenced in a study of blood T cell repertoires in COVID-19. Only in-frame clones appear in the TCRdb table, and some are missing; sequencing was by immunoSEQ multiplex PCR. The sample records a few hundred thousand clones, 86% being singletons. Sequencing was performed on peripheral blood. The receptors derive from a woman between 65 and 79 years old with COVID-19, enrolled during active disease.

This clone turned up a few times. The rearrangement uses TRBV29-1 and TRBJ1-1; D ambiguous. The CDR3 sequence is 13 residues long. V was shortened by 0 bases and J by 1 base, with 6 bases between the two germline ends. CDR1 and CDR2 from the germline V gene are SQVTM and ANQGSEA. The CDR3 nucleotides are TGCAGCGTTGAAGATTACAGGAACACTGAAGCTTTCTTT. It codes for CSVEDYRNTEAFF.

This clone came up once. This chain links TRBV7-8 with TRBJ1-2, with 8 bases fitting TRBD1. The CDR3 totals 14 residues. Per the germline V gene, CDR1 is SGHVS and CDR2 is FQNEAQ. The V and J ends lost 0 bases and 4 bases, in that order; junction bases with no gene match: 1. The CDR3 DNA reads TGTGCCAGCAGCTTAGCAGGACAGGGCTATGGCTACACCTTC. Residues: CASSLAGQGYGYTF.

The chain employs TRBV5-8 and TRBJ1-2; D is possibly TRBD1 (5 bases). Trimming cost V 7 bases and J 2 bases, with 15 bases left between them. Germline CDR1 SGHTS, CDR2 YDEGEE. The CDR3 is made up of 14 amino acids. In DNA form, the CDR3 reads TGTGCCAGCCCCGTTAGGAACAGGAACTATGGCTACACCTTC. This translates into CASPVRNRNYGYTF.

V is TRBV15 and J is TRBJ2-7, with 11 bases lining up with TRBD1. This CDR3 region has 15 residues. The V segment lost 3 bases and the J segment 6 bases; nucleotides outside the gene matches: 7. The germline V gene encodes CDR1 LNHNV and CDR2 YYDKDF (reference sequence). CDR3 residues: CATSSPGTGGVEQYF. CDR3 nucleotide sequence: TGTGCCACCAGCAGCCCCGGGACAGGGGGTGTCGAGCAGTACTTC.

This chain uses TRBV6-5 with TRBJ1-2; D possibly corresponds to TRBD1 (5 bases). Germline V lookup: CDR1 MNHEY, CDR2 SVGAGI. The CDR3 extends over 13 amino acids. The germline V and J ends were trimmed by 5 bases and 2 bases, with 9 bases remaining between them. The CDR3 here is CASSHNRNYGYTF. The CDR3 nucleotides read TGTGCCAGCAGTCATAACAGGAACTATGGCTACACCTTC.

This clone was seen only a few times. CDR3 bases: TGTGCCAGCAGCTTAGGAGGGACAGGGCTGGGGACTGAAGCTTTCTTT. Translated, it gives CASSLGGTGLGTEAFF. The rearrangement uses TRBV7-9 and TRBJ1-1; TRBD1 agrees at 9 bases. CDR3 length equals 16 residues. Germline V lookup: CDR1 SEHNR, CDR2 FQNEAQ (reference sequence). The V gene end was trimmed by 1 base and the J gene end by 5 bases; junction bases not matched to a gene: 8.

The V call is TRBV5-1, the J call TRBJ2-5; 7 positions agree with TRBD2. The germline gives CDR1 SGHRS, CDR2 YFSETQ. This CDR3 region has 16 residues. V shed 5 bases and J 2 bases; nucleotides not matched to a gene: 12. The CDR3: CASSSGWGGPQETQYF. The CDR3, as DNA: TGCGCCAGCAGTTCCGGATGGGGGGGACCTCAAGAGACCCAGTACTTC.

The chain links TRBV4-1 to TRBJ1-2; 7 positions agree with TRBD1. The CDR3 runs to 18 residues. Germline lookup yields CDR1 MGHRA and CDR2 YSYEKL. V shed 0 bases and J 7 bases; nucleotides not matched to a gene: 17. The CDR3 nucleotides are TGCGCCAGCAGCCAAGATTCAGACAGGGTGAATAACTTTGGTGGCTACACCTTC. This gives the protein CASSQDSDRVNNFGGYTF.

The chain joins TRBV15 to TRBJ2-2; tentative D call: TRBD2 (5 bases). This CDR3 contains 14 residues. Germline-derived CDR1 and CDR2 are LNHNV and YYDKDF (reference sequence). The V end lost 3 bases, the J end lost 5 bases, and 10 bases lay between the germline ends. The CDR3, as DNA: TGTGCCACCAGCAGGGTGAGGGAAACCGGGGAGCTGTTTTTT. It codes for CATSRVRETGELFF.

The chain is built from TRBV2 and TRBJ2-7, with 7 nucleotides matching TRBD1. Germline CDR1 reads SNHLY; CDR2 reads FYNNEI. The CDR3 has 16 amino acids. Trimming at V came to 1 base and at J to 2 bases, leaving 8 bases not matched to a gene. The CDR3 bases are TGTGCCAGCAGTGAAGGGGTGACAGGGAATCCCTACGAGCAGTACTTC. It codes for CASSEGVTGNPYEQYF.

The chain links TRBV6-5 to TRBJ1-2, with a weak D call TRBD1 (6 bases). Deletions cut 4 bases from V and 5 bases from J, with 17 bases between. Per the germline V gene, CDR1 is MNHEY and CDR2 is SVGAGI. The length of the CDR3 is 15 residues. Here the CDR3 DNA reads TGTGCCAGCAGTTCCTCAACAGGGTTCGGTTATGGCTACACCTTC. Protein sequence: CASSSSTGFGYGYTF.

This clone appeared once. This chain connects TRBV20-1 to TRBJ1-2; no clear D gene. V was clipped by 2 bases and J by 5 bases, with 6 bases between them. The CDR3 length is 11 residues. The V gene's germline CDR1 is DFQATT and CDR2 SNEGSKA (reference sequence). CDR3 in amino acids: CSARPLYGYTF. CDR3 sequence (DNA): TGCAGTGCTAGACCACTATATGGCTACACCTTC.

The CDR3: CASSEGVPRDGYTF. CDR3 in DNA: TGTGCCAGCAGTGAAGGGGTTCCCAGGGATGGCTACACCTTC. The chain uses TRBV6-1 and TRBJ1-2; perhaps TRBD1 as D (5 bases). This CDR3 comprises 14 residues. Germline CDR1 and CDR2: MNHNS and SASEGT. The germline V and J ends were trimmed by 1 base and 6 bases, with 12 bases remaining between them.

V usage is TRBV11-3 and J usage is TRBJ2-5; TRBD1 aligns across 8 bases. V lost 1 base to trimming and J lost 1 base; unmatched junction nucleotides: 2. This CDR3 has 15 amino acids. Germline V gives CDR1 SGHNT, CDR2 YENEEA. CDR3: CASSLGQGTQETQYF. CDR3 nucleotides: TGTGCCAGCAGCTTAGGACAGGGGACCCAAGAGACCCAGTACTTC. Based on the CDR3 plus reference TRBV11-3 and TRBJ2-5, the full variable domain is EAGVVQSPRYKIIEKKQPVAFWCNPISGHNTLYWYLQNLGQGPELLIRYENEEAVDDSQLPKDRFSAERLKGVDSTLKIQPAELGDSAVYLCASSLGQGTQETQYFGPGTRLLVL.

The CDR3 DNA reads as TGTGCCACCAGTGTAACAGGGGATGACTATGGCTACACCTTC. It yields the protein CATSVTGDDYGYTF. The V and J genes are TRBV24-1 and TRBJ1-2, with 7 bases identical to TRBD1. With V trimmed by 5 bases and J by 3 bases, 5 bases remained unmatched. CDR3 size: 14 residues. The germline V gene encodes CDR1 KGHDR and CDR2 SFDVKD.

The CDR3 region has the DNA TGTGCCAGCAGCTTACTAGCGGGGGCCGGCTACAATGAGCAGTTCTTC. It specifies CASSLLAGAGYNEQFF. The genes are TRBV11-2 and TRBJ2-1; TRBD2 matches at 10 bases. This CDR3 is built from 16 residues. With V trimmed by 2 bases and J by 3 bases, 4 bases remained unmatched. CDR1 and CDR2 from the germline V gene are SGHAT and FQNNGV. The full variable domain, its missing parts supplied by reference TRBV11-2 and TRBJ2-1, is EAGVAQSPRYKIIEKRQSVAFWCNPISGHATLYWYQQILGQGPKLLIQFQNNGVVDDSQLPKDRFSAERLKGVDSTLKIQPAKLEDSAVYLCASSLLAGAGYNEQFFGPGTRLTVL.

The genes are TRBV24-1 and TRBJ2-5; 8 bases agree with TRBD1. Trimming took 1 base from V and 4 from J; bases not matched to a gene: 7. CDR3 size: 16 residues. In germline, CDR1 is KGHDR, CDR2 SFDVKD. CDR3 region: CATSDFGQGMVETQYF. For the CDR3, the DNA is TGTGCCACCAGTGATTTTGGACAGGGCATGGTAGAGACCCAGTACTTC.

The chain joins TRBV7-2 to TRBJ2-5, with TRBD2 identical over 11 bases. This CDR3 is 15 amino acids long. Looked up from germline, CDR1 is SGHTA and CDR2 is FQGNSA. J was trimmed by 3 bases and V by 10 bases; bases with no gene match: 10. The CDR3 DNA sequence: TGTGCCACTTCCCTAGCGGGGGGTCCGAAAGAGACCCAGTACTTC. Translated: CATSLAGGPKETQYF.

This sequence joins TRBV4-2 and TRBJ2-5; 7 bases map to TRBD1. J was trimmed by 0 bases and V by 3 bases; bases with no gene match: 13. CDR3 size: 18 residues. CDR1 and CDR2 (germline): LGHNA, YNFKEQ. The CDR3 region has the DNA TGTGCCAGCAGCCAGGTCCCGGGACAGACGCCGTACCAAGAGACCCAGTACTTC. Its protein is CASSQVPGQTPYQETQYF.

V gene TRBV2 combines with J gene TRBJ1-1; no reliable D call. This CDR3 spans 11 amino acids. With 6 bases removed from V and 3 bases from J, the gap between germline ends came to 5 bases. Germline assignment: CDR1 SNHLY and CDR2 FYNNEI. CDR3 region: CASSPDTEAFF. In DNA, the CDR3 is TGTGCCAGCAGCCCCGACACTGAAGCTTTCTTT.

This rearrangement joins TRBV14 to TRBJ1-1, with D unclear. The CDR3 extends over 15 amino acids. V was trimmed by 1 base and J by 0 bases, leaving 9 bases between them. Germline CDR1 reads SGHDN; CDR2 reads FVKESK. The CDR3 region is CASSQAGNLNTEAFF. The DNA for the CDR3 is TGTGCCAGCAGCCAAGCCGGGAACCTGAACACTGAAGCTTTCTTT.

This chain uses TRBV30 with TRBJ1-5, with 8 bases identical to TRBD1. The J segment lost 6 bases and the V segment lost 1 base, leaving 8 bases of the junction unmatched. The CDR3 has 15 amino acids. Germline V gives CDR1 GTSNPN, CDR2 SVGIG (reference sequence). The CDR3 sequence is CAWSEGRGRGQPQHF. CDR3 DNA sequence: TGTGCCTGGAGTGAGGGCAGGGGGCGAGGTCAGCCCCAGCATTTT.

This rearrangement joins TRBV5-1 to TRBJ1-2, with TRBD1 matching 11 bases. CDR1 is SGHRS and CDR2 is YFSETQ in the germline V gene. V lost 2 bases and J lost 8; bases outside the gene matches: 5. The CDR3 runs 14 residues. The CDR3 protein is CASSLSWTGGGYTF. CDR3 nucleotides: TGCGCCAGCAGCTTATCCTGGACAGGGGGCGGCTACACCTTC.

The rearrangement uses TRBV18 and TRBJ2-2, with 8 bases that match TRBD1. The junction had 9 bases not matched to a gene; V was cut back by 7 bases and J by 5 bases. In germline, CDR1 is KGHSH, CDR2 LQKENI. The CDR3 extends over 15 amino acids. The CDR3 DNA is TGTGCCAGCTTACCTGGACAGGGTGGAACCGGGGAGCTGTTTTTT. As protein: CASLPGQGGTGELFF.

The rearrangement uses TRBV5-8 and TRBJ2-1; 13 bases are shared with TRBD2. V was pared by 9 bases and J by 9 bases, with 9 bases of the junction left unmatched. Germline CDR1 and CDR2: SGHTS and YDEGEE. The CDR3 extends over 14 amino acids. CDR3 DNA: TGTGCCACCCTCACTAGCGGGGGGGCTCGTGAGCAGTTCTTC. Amino acids: CATLTSGGAREQFF.

J is TRBJ2-3 and V is TRBV28, with 7 bases fitting TRBD1. This CDR3 comprises 15 residues. Looked up from germline, CDR1 is MDHEN and CDR2 is SYDVKM. J lost 0 bases, V lost 2 bases, and 2 bases had no gene match. CDR3 sequence (DNA): TGTGCCAGCAGTTTAACAGGGGTAAGCACAGATACGCAGTATTTT. This encodes CASSLTGVSTDTQYF.

A single count supports this clone. The chain joins TRBV19 to TRBJ2-1; 11 bases align to TRBD2. The germline V gene has CDR1 LNHDA and CDR2 SQIVND (reference sequence). CDR3 size: 18 residues. V dropped 8 bases and J dropped 8; count of bases not matched to a gene: 20. The CDR3 region is CASDPVLYLAGGGDEQFF. CDR3 sequence (DNA): TGTGCCAGTGATCCCGTGCTGTATCTAGCGGGGGGTGGGGATGAGCAGTTCTTC.

The rearrangement links TRBV30 to TRBJ2-1; D is perhaps TRBD2 (5 bases). This CDR3 is built from 14 residues. The V gene lost 5 bases and the J gene lost 1 base, with 12 bases spanning the gap. Germline V lookup: CDR1 GTSNPN, CDR2 SVGIG (reference sequence). The DNA of the CDR3 is TGTGCCTGGGCCCCTCGAGGGTCCTACAATGAGCAGTTCTTC. Translated: CAWAPRGSYNEQFF.